This passage covers 32 T cell receptor beta chains from one sample sequenced in a study of radiation and T cells in renal cell carcinoma. Here immunoSEQ multiplex PCR was the method, and the copy in TCRdb shows in-frame clones only, minus some. The table includes more than 9,500 clones, over 60% detected once. Treatment: treatment-naive control, cytoreductive nephrectomy. The sequencing used tumor tissue, collected from a patient whose treatment was nephrectomy without radiotherapy. The receptors derive from a woman older than 75 with renal cell carcinoma.

This clone has just a few counts. The chain has TRBV7-9 and TRBJ1-1; possible D gene TRBD1, 5 bases. V lost 6 bases, J lost 7 bases, and 18 bases lay in between. Germline lookup yields CDR1 SEHNR and CDR2 FQNEAQ (reference sequence). This CDR3 contains 14 residues. The CDR3 spells CASSLAGRAGEAFF. The CDR3 bases are TGTGCCAGCAGTCTGGCCGGCAGGGCTGGTGAAGCTTTCTTT.

This clone was counted a single time. The rearrangement joins TRBV5-8 to TRBJ2-4; the D is unclear. Germline CDR1 is SGHTS and CDR2 is YDEGEE. With 1 base removed from V and 13 bases from J, the gap between germline ends came to 9 bases. The CDR3 totals 11 residues. CDR3 bases: TGTGCCAGCAGCTTGATACGAGGACAGTACTTC. Translating gives CASSLIRGQYF.

This clone was detected only once. This chain links TRBV28 with TRBJ1-4; TRBD1 matches 12 bases. The junction had 3 bases not matched to a gene; V was cut back by 3 bases and J by 7 bases. Germline-derived CDR1 and CDR2 are MDHEN and SYDVKM. CDR3 size: 15 residues. In DNA, the CDR3 is TGTGCCAGCAGTTTGATGGGACAGGGGGCTGAAAAACTGTTTTTT. This codes for CASSLMGQGAEKLFF.

The CDR3 bases are TGTGCCAGCAGCTTGACAGGGGGCGCCAACGAGCAGTACTTC. Its translation: CASSLTGGANEQYF. The rearrangement joins TRBV5-6 to TRBJ2-7; 9 bases are a match to TRBD1. There are 14 residues in the CDR3. In germline, CDR1 is SGHDT, CDR2 YYEEEE. V lost 1 base to trimming and J lost 5 bases; unmatched junction nucleotides: 4.

The chain uses TRBV7-9 and TRBJ1-3; TRBD1 agrees at 8 bases. Germline values: CDR1 SEHNR, CDR2 FQNEAQ (reference sequence). This CDR3 has 15 amino acids. Germline trimming cut 5 bases from V and 0 bases from J; bases unmatched to any gene: 3. CDR3 protein: CASSSGQGSGNTIYF. The CDR3 region has the DNA TGTGCCAGCAGCAGTGGACAGGGCTCTGGAAACACCATATATTTT.

The chain carries TRBV5-1 and TRBJ2-4, with D possibly matching TRBD2 (6 bases). Germline-derived CDR1 and CDR2 are SGHRS and YFSETQ. The CDR3 loop spans 13 amino acids. The V end was cut by 0 bases, the J end by 9 bases, with 10 bases between. The CDR3 bases are TGCGCCAGCAGCTTGGGGCAGGGAGGCATTCAGTACTTC. Translating it yields CASSLGQGGIQYF.

This clone is medium-sized. The V call is TRBV6-1, the J call TRBJ2-5; D is possibly TRBD1 or TRBD2 (6 bases each). The CDR3 sequence is 16 residues long. The germline V gene encodes CDR1 MNHNS and CDR2 SASEGT. Between the trimmed V and J ends, which lost 0 bases and 4 bases, there was a span of 15 bases. The CDR3 bases are TGTGCCAGCAGTGAAGCGACCGGGGGCATTGGAGAGACCCAGTACTTC. It translates to CASSEATGGIGETQYF.

The rearrangement links TRBV28 to TRBJ2-1; no clear D gene. Between the trimmed V and J ends, which lost 5 bases and 2 bases, there was a span of 13 bases. Germline CDR1 is MDHEN and CDR2 is SYDVKM. The CDR3 is 15 amino acids. CDR3 sequence: CASSKASDTYNEQFF. In DNA, the CDR3 is TGTGCCAGCAGTAAGGCCTCCGACACCTACAATGAGCAGTTCTTC.

The chain recombines TRBV27 with TRBJ1-2, with 9 bases identical to TRBD1. Germline V gene sequence: CDR1 MNHEY, CDR2 SMNVEV (reference sequence). J gave up 0 bases and V 5 bases, and 1 base lay outside the gene matches. The CDR3 has 14 amino acids. The CDR3 protein is CASSRQGANYGYTF. CDR3 coding DNA: TGTGCCAGCAGTAGACAGGGGGCTAACTATGGCTACACCTTC.

This sequence joins TRBV7-9 and TRBJ1-1; D unclear. Germline CDR1 and CDR2: SEHNR and FQNEAQ (reference sequence). The V end lost 3 bases, the J end lost 0 bases, and 11 bases lay between the germline ends. This CDR3 spans 15 amino acids. The CDR3 sequence is CASSFLRSVNTEAFF. The DNA of the CDR3 is TGTGCCAGCAGCTTTCTGCGTTCGGTGAACACTGAAGCTTTCTTT.

The V gene is TRBV5-1, the J gene TRBJ2-2, with D possibly TRBD1 on 5 matching bases. The CDR3 loop spans 15 amino acids. The ends were cut back, 2 bases at V and 5 bases at J, with 13 bases in the middle. The germline V gene has CDR1 SGHRS and CDR2 YFSETQ. In DNA form, the CDR3 reads TGCGCCAGCAGCTTCCTAGGGGCAGAAACCGGGGAGCTGTTTTTT. This sequence encodes CASSFLGAETGELFF.

J is TRBJ2-3 and V is TRBV6-5; D unclear. The CDR3 covers 15 residues. V lost 0 bases and J 3 bases, leaving 10 bases between the germline ends. Germline CDR1 is MNHEY and CDR2 is SVGAGI. The CDR3 sequence is CASSYSGPDTDTQYF. CDR3 DNA sequence: TGTGCCAGCAGTTACTCGGGTCCCGATACAGATACGCAGTATTTT.

V usage is TRBV9 and J usage is TRBJ1-1; D not resolved. Germline loops: CDR1 SGDLS, CDR2 YYNGEE. This CDR3 contains 14 residues. The V gene lost 2 bases and the J gene lost 2 bases, with 10 bases spanning the gap. CDR3 region: CASSVLADNTEAFF. The DNA for the CDR3 is TGTGCCAGCAGCGTGTTGGCGGATAACACTGAAGCTTTCTTT.

The rearrangement links TRBV5-5 to TRBJ1-4, with D unclear. Trimming cost V 5 bases and J 4 bases, with 12 bases left between them. In germline, CDR1 is SGHKS, CDR2 YYEKEE (reference sequence). CDR3 size: 14 residues. CDR3 residues: CASRAGMNNEKLFF. CDR3 nucleotide sequence: TGTGCCAGCAGGGCCGGGATGAATAATGAAAAACTGTTTTTT.

Only one count was recorded for this clone. CDR3 DNA: TGTGCCAGCAGGTTAAAACAGGGGAACACTGAAGCTTTCTTT. It translates to CASRLKQGNTEAFF. The J gene is TRBJ1-1, the V gene TRBV6-1, with D possibly being TRBD1 (6 bases). This CDR3 region has 14 residues. Trimming took 6 bases from V and 1 from J, leaving 12 bases between them. Germline loops: CDR1 MNHNS, CDR2 SASEGT.

V usage is TRBV25-1 and J usage is TRBJ2-5; a weak D match, TRBD1 (5 bases). Trimming stripped 3 bases from V and 3 bases from J, with 17 bases between. CDR3 length: 16 residues. CDR1 and CDR2 from the germline V gene are MGHDK and SYGVNS. CDR3 sequence reads: CASSDVIWGSEETQYF. The CDR3 DNA follows: TGTGCCAGCAGTGATGTTATTTGGGGCTCGGAAGAGACCCAGTACTTC.

By share, this clone ranks as medium-sized. The chain couples TRBV19 to TRBJ2-1; D unclear. V was trimmed by 6 bases and J by 12 bases, leaving 18 bases between them. This CDR3 contains 13 residues. Germline CDR1 and CDR2: LNHDA and SQIVND (reference sequence). The DNA for the CDR3 is TGTGCCAGTAGGGCCTTGTTGTCGTCGGGGCAGTTCTTC. It specifies CASRALLSSGQFF.

V usage is TRBV6-5 and J usage is TRBJ1-2; the D is unclear. This CDR3 region has 14 residues. Trimming stripped 6 bases from V and 3 bases from J, with 14 bases between. Germline V gene data show CDR1 as MNHEY and CDR2 as SVGAGI. CDR3 DNA sequence: TGTGCCAGCAGACCTGTCGACGGACACTATGGCTACACCTTC. It encodes CASRPVDGHYGYTF.

The chain links TRBV28 to TRBJ2-7; D perhaps matches TRBD1 (5 bases). The germline V gene encodes CDR1 MDHEN and CDR2 SYDVKM. V was cut by 8 bases and J by 5 bases, with 25 bases left in between. The CDR3 contains 16 residues. The CDR3 coding sequence is TGTGCCAGCCTCCCGAACGGCAGGGAAGTCCTAGACGAGCAGTACGTC. Amino acids: CASLPNGREVLDEQYV.

Note on this clone: Compared with germline, one end of the junction differs, possibly owing to a read error. The V and J genes are TRBV4-1 and TRBJ1-4, with 9 bases fitting TRBD1. Germline CDR1 and CDR2: MGHRA and YSYEKL. The CDR3 has 15 residues. CDR3 residues: CACRGQGTTNEKLFF. In nucleotides, the CDR3 is TGCGCCTGCAGGGGACAGGGAACAACTAATGAAAAACTGTTTTTT.

CDR3 region: CASKTGKNTEAFF. The CDR3 coding sequence is TGTGCCAGCAAGACAGGGAAGAACACTGAAGCTTTCTTT. The chain employs TRBV27 and TRBJ1-1; 7 nucleotides match TRBD1. Germline V gene data show CDR1 as MNHEY and CDR2 as SMNVEV (reference sequence). This CDR3 comprises 13 residues. The V gene end was trimmed by 7 bases and the J gene end by 1 base; junction bases not matched to a gene: 3.

The gene calls are TRBV7-2 and TRBJ1-1; D remains unclear. CDR1 SGHTA and CDR2 FQGNSA come from the germline V gene. V was trimmed by 3 bases and J by 4 bases, leaving 12 bases between them. The CDR3 length is 14 residues. The CDR3 DNA sequence: TGTGCCAGCAGCTTCACTGTTTCGGGCACTGAAGCTTTCTTT. Protein product: CASSFTVSGTEAFF.

CDR3 amino acids: CASSQGNTEAFF. DNA for the CDR3: TGTGCCAGCAGTCAGGGGAACACTGAAGCTTTCTTT. The rearrangement joins TRBV13 to TRBJ1-1, with D tentatively TRBD1 (5 bases). The CDR3 is made up of 12 amino acids. The germline V and J ends were trimmed by 6 bases and 1 base, with 6 bases remaining between them. Germline CDR1 reads PRHDT; CDR2 reads FYEKMQ (reference sequence).

As for this clone: At the DNA level, this CDR3 is encoded by other sequences in the same sample as well. The chain recombines TRBV6-1 with TRBJ1-5; the match to TRBD1 covers 8 bases. J lost 3 bases, V lost 6 bases, and 4 bases had no gene match. The CDR3 runs to 14 residues. CDR1 is MNHNS, CDR2 SASEGT, per germline. The CDR3 DNA reads TGTGCCAGCAGCCTGACAGGGGACAATCAGCCCCAGCATTTT. Its protein product is CASSLTGDNQPQHF.

As to this clone: Mismatch with germline at one junction end may stem from a read error. The chain's CDR3 is CASSLSDSYSGELFF. For the CDR3, the DNA is TGTGCTAGCAGCTTATCCGACAGTTACTCCGGGGAGCTGTTTTTT. The chain employs TRBV7-7 and TRBJ2-2, with D possibly being TRBD1 (5 bases). Germline V gene data show CDR1 as SSHAT and CDR2 as FNYEAQ (reference sequence). This CDR3 contains 15 residues.

The J gene is TRBJ1-6, the V gene TRBV7-6; no clear D gene. Looked up from germline, CDR1 is SGHVS and CDR2 is FNYEAQ. Trimming took off 0 bases at V and 8 bases at J, with 11 bases between the two ends. The CDR3 covers 15 residues. The DNA for the CDR3 is TGTGCCAGCAGCTTAGCGGCCCAGGACGATTCACCCCTCCACTTT. It translates to CASSLAAQDDSPLHF.

This clone was recorded a few times. The genes are TRBV14 and TRBJ2-7; 9 bases match TRBD2. This CDR3 is built from 15 residues. The J segment lost 7 bases and the V segment lost 0 bases, leaving 7 bases of the junction unmatched. The germline gives CDR1 SGHDN, CDR2 FVKESK. The CDR3 is CASSQDFGLAKEQYF. In DNA form, the CDR3 reads TGTGCCAGCAGCCAAGATTTCGGACTAGCGAAAGAGCAGTACTTC.

This chain links TRBV28 with TRBJ1-2; no clear D gene. V gave up 3 bases and J gave up 3 bases, with 8 bases separating them. The CDR3 is made up of 13 amino acids. The germline V gene has CDR1 MDHEN and CDR2 SYDVKM. The CDR3 here is CASSLATYYGYTF. In nucleotides, the CDR3 is TGTGCCAGCAGTTTGGCGACCTACTATGGCTACACCTTC.

The chain couples TRBV5-1 to TRBJ2-6; TRBD1 matches 9 bases. CDR3 length: 17 residues. CDR1 is SGHRS and CDR2 is YFSETQ in the germline V gene. The V gene end was trimmed by 8 bases and the J gene end by 0 bases; junction bases not matched to a gene: 9. As DNA, the CDR3 is TGCGCCAGATCCCGACAGGGGGTTATCTCTGGGGCCAACGTCCTGACTTTC. Encoded protein: CARSRQGVISGANVLTF.

By share, this clone counts as large. This chain joins TRBV7-6 and TRBJ1-3; unclear D gene. The V gene's germline CDR1 is SGHVS and CDR2 FNYEAQ. Trimming stripped 1 base from V and 0 bases from J, with 13 bases between. The CDR3 covers 17 residues. CDR3 amino acids: CASSLEVGAHSGNTIYF. The DNA of the CDR3 is TGTGCCAGCAGCTTAGAAGTCGGCGCCCACTCTGGAAACACCATATATTTT. Complete variable domain (other parts from reference TRBV7-6 and TRBJ1-3): GAGVSQSPRYKVTKRGQDVALRCDPISGHVSLYWYRQALGQGPEFLTYFNYEAQQDKSGLPNDRFSAERPEGSISTLTIQRTEQRDSAMYRCASSLEVGAHSGNTIYFGEGSWLTVV.

This clone was recorded once. The genes are TRBV7-3 and TRBJ2-3, with D possibly TRBD2 on 6 matching bases. The CDR3 is made up of 16 amino acids. Trimming cost V 2 bases and J 5 bases, with 17 bases left between them. Germline loops: CDR1 SGHTA, CDR2 FQGTGA. CDR3 nucleotides: TGTGCCAGCAGCTTATCGAGTGGGGGGAGTGGAGATACGCAGTATTTT. This codes for CASSLSSGGSGDTQYF. The whole variable domain, remainder taken from reference TRBV7-3 and TRBJ2-3, is GAGVSQTPSNKVTEKGKYVELRCDPISGHTALYWYRQSLGQGPEFLIYFQGTGAADDSGLPNDRFFAVRPEGSVSTLKIQRTERGDSAVYLCASSLSSGGSGDTQYFGPGTRLTVL.

This clone was seen a handful of times. V and J are TRBV7-9 and TRBJ1-2, with D tentatively TRBD1 (5 bases). The germline V gene encodes CDR1 SEHNR and CDR2 FQNEAQ (reference sequence). V was pared by 8 bases and J by 2 bases, with 15 bases between. The CDR3 extends over 14 amino acids. The CDR3 region is CASLGTTGNYGYTF. DNA of the CDR3: TGTGCCAGCCTTGGAACTACAGGCAACTATGGCTACACCTTC.